This TCR beta chain was found in a study of T-cell reconstitution after alpha-beta-depleted transplantation in children. This clonotype was detected ten times or more. Per the germline V gene, CDR1 is SGHNT and CDR2 is YYREEE (reference sequence). CDR3 length: 17 amino acids. V shed 0 bases and J 5 bases; nucleotides not matched to a gene: 9. This sample's TCRbeta library carried unique molecular identifier barcodes. Using its own MiXCR run on the PCR reads, TCRdb lists one record per CDR3 protein. The data show roughly 300,000 distinct CDR3 sequences, with 9.9% seen just once and around 10% held by the top ten.

The source is a human donor who donated a stem cell graft to a child with SCID. The sequencing here drew on PBMCs from the stem cell graft donor, taken from the stem cell graft. J is TRBJ2-2 and V is TRBV5-4; 8 positions agree with TRBD2. CDR3: CASSLGRGGWSTGELFF. CDR3 nucleotides: TGTGCCAGCAGCTTGGGACGCGGGGGGTGGTCGACCGGGGAGCTGTTTTTT. The full variable domain, completed using reference TRBV5-4 and TRBJ2-2, is ETGVTQSPTHLIKTRGQQVTLRCSSQSGHNTVSWYQQALGQGPQFIFQYYREEENGRGNFPPRFSGLQFPNYSSELNVNALELDDSALYLCASSLGRGGWSTGELFFGEGSRLTVL.